This T cell receptor (beta chain) was recovered during a study of post-analysis software for immune sequencing data (dated by TCRdb to the mid-2010s). Concerning the study at large: Disease courses on record covered relapsing-remitting, secondary progressive and progressive-relapsing multiple sclerosis, though some patients had no subtype annotation. The multiple sclerosis patient repertoires were compared with more than 9 previously published healthy control repertoires from donors aged roughly 6 to 25 years. A subset of samples was prepared in parallel using single-end sample barcoding, then pooled and co-amplified after Illumina adapter ligation. Here is what the overall study found, with its caveats: The control group was slightly older than the multiple sclerosis patient group. Multiple sclerosis patients had significantly lower normalized Chao1 diversity than controls, a result that suggests substantial peripheral T-cell clonal expansion. Direct clustering with F measure revealed strong co-clustering of samples prepared in the same batch, which led to a batch-effect correction. Significantly higher frequencies in patients than in controls were found for about five TRBV segments, including TRBV5-6, TRBV5-1 and TRBV20-1.

TCR beta repertoires were profiled from peripheral blood of about a dozen young patients with multiple sclerosis to demonstrate the VDJtools post-analysis software. The patients with multiple sclerosis were children and adolescents between about 6 and 16 years of age. V lost 0 bases and J lost 13 bases; the stretch between them is 10 bases long. The CDR3 sequence holds 11 residues, the cysteine and phenylalanine included. Kept here is only the CDR3 DNA, which spans 33 bases and is read in frame from base 1. Taken from the germline V gene (reference sequence), the CDR1 and CDR2 loops are SGHKS and YYEKEE. Note on this clonotype: What antigen it recognizes has not been identified. Base qualities are not at hand, and no much larger clone is one base apart.

The library came from PCR. The run used an Illumina HiSeq 2500. To reduce PCR and sequencing biases, unique molecular identifiers were built into the TCR beta cDNA libraries. Roughly 0.5 million cDNA molecules were obtained per 1 to 10 million input T cells, so each molecule approximated one T cell. The patient libraries were prepared and sequenced using the same protocol as the earlier healthy control dataset. Within a given batch, samples were prepared together, multiplexed and sequenced on the same HiSeq lane. The original pipeline was this. MIGEC was used to process the raw barcoded reads, and molecular identifier groups with only a single read were discarded before consensus assembly and CDR3 extraction. VDJtools was used for post-analysis of the clonotype tables, and diversity was normalized by down-sampling every dataset to the size of the smallest sample. Repertoire overlap clustering matched CDR3 amino acid but not nucleotide sequences to correct batch-related cross-sample contamination. TCRdb's own reprocessing of the public reads used fastp at Q25 and MiXCR and kept productive beta chains. CDR3 protein duplicates are merged, each entry listing the most common genes and DNA. The authors' filters were not applied to this entry. Across this sample there are about 820,000 distinct CDR3 sequences, with about 53% seen only once. Of the sample, 4.6% falls within the top ten clones.

The V and J segments used are TRBV5-5 and TRBJ1-1, with the D gene too uncertain to name. The source material was blood. The sequence was collected from a girl between 5 and 17 years old with multiple sclerosis. The DNA reads as follows: TGTGCCAGCAGCTTGGCTGGGCAGAATTTCTTT. Its product reads: CASSLAGQNFF. The full variable domain, completed from the reference TRBV5-5 and TRBJ1-1 proteins outside the CDR3, reads DAGVTQSPTHLIKTRGQQVTLRCSPISGHKSVSWYQQVLGQGPQFIFQYYEKEERGRGNFPDRFSARQFPNYSSELNVNALLLGDSALYLCASSLAGQNFFGQGTRLTVV.